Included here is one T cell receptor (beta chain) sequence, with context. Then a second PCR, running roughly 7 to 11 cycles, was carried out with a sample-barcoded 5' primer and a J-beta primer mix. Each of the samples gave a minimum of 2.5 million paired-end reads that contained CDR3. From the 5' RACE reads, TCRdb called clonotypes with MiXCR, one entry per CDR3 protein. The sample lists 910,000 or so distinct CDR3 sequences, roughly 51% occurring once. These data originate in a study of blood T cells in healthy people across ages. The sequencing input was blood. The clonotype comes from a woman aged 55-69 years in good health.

The CDR3 spells CASSFLTEQYF. The CDR3 nucleotides read TGTGCCAGCAGTTTTCTCACCGAGCAGTACTTC. The chain uses TRBV6-5 and TRBJ2-7; D ambiguous. V was clipped by 4 bases and J by 6 bases, with 7 bases between them. CDR1 is MNHEY, CDR2 SVGAGI, per germline. The CDR3 consists of 11 residues.